These 20 T cell receptor beta chains originate from one sample sequenced in a study of blood T cell repertoires in COVID-19. Here immunoSEQ multiplex PCR was the method, and the copy in TCRdb shows in-frame clones only, minus some. This sample has approximately 140,000 clones, with 65% to 85% found just once. Sequenced input: peripheral blood. The source of these receptors is a man in his sixties with active or convalescent COVID-19.

This clone was seen more than once but under ten times. This chain uses TRBV27 with TRBJ1-1; D perhaps matches TRBD1 (5 bases). CDR3 length: 14 residues. Trimming left V 2 bases short and J 7 bases short, with 14 bases between. Germline CDR1 is MNHEY and CDR2 is SMNVEV (reference sequence). CDR3 region: CASSLGGSLGEAFF. The CDR3 bases are TGTGCCAGCAGTTTAGGGGGGTCCTTGGGTGAAGCTTTCTTT.

The chain carries TRBV10-3 and TRBJ2-3; D possibly corresponds to TRBD2 (5 bases). The germline gives CDR1 ENHRY, CDR2 SYGVKD. The CDR3 runs to 15 residues. Trimming pared 8 bases from V and 4 bases from J, leaving 19 bases between. CDR3 protein: CAIRLEGISADTQYF. In nucleotides, the CDR3 is TGTGCCATCCGCCTCGAGGGTATTTCGGCAGATACGCAGTATTTT.

The gene calls are TRBV30 and TRBJ1-5, with D perhaps TRBD1 (6 bases). Germline V gene sequence: CDR1 GTSNPN, CDR2 SVGIG (reference sequence). This CDR3 contains 15 residues. Trimming shortened V by 0 bases and J by 9 bases, and 18 bases separated the two germline ends. CDR3 loop: CAWSVRSGAEGPQHF. The CDR3 nucleotides are TGTGCCTGGAGTGTACGATCAGGGGCCGAGGGGCCCCAGCATTTT.

This clone came up a few times. This chain connects TRBV28 to TRBJ1-1; a possible D gene is TRBD1 (6 bases). V gave up 4 bases and J gave up 3 bases, with 18 bases separating them. Germline CDR1 reads MDHEN; CDR2 reads SYDVKM. The CDR3 is made up of 16 amino acids. CDR3 bases: TGTGCCAGCAGTTCTACGGGGGGGGGCTCGGACACTGAAGCTTTCTTT. This encodes CASSSTGGGSDTEAFF.

The chain carries TRBV30 and TRBJ1-6; D may be TRBD1 (5 bases). Germline lookup yields CDR1 GTSNPN and CDR2 SVGIG (reference sequence). CDR3 size: 14 residues. The ends were cut back, 3 bases at V and 7 bases at J, with 13 bases in the middle. CDR3 amino acids: CAWRAGLRNSPLHF. For the CDR3, the DNA is TGTGCCTGGAGGGCGGGACTGAGAAATTCACCCCTCCACTTT.

This clone has a handful of counts. The chain has TRBV14 and TRBJ1-4; D perhaps matches TRBD1 (6 bases). Germline V gene data show CDR1 as SGHDN and CDR2 as FVKESK. The CDR3 runs to 15 residues. V was clipped by 2 bases and J by 9 bases, with 16 bases between them. The CDR3 is CASSQNQGTKQKLFF. The DNA of the CDR3 is TGTGCCAGCAGCCAAAATCAGGGGACGAAGCAAAAACTGTTTTTT.

This clone was observed a single time. V usage is TRBV5-1 and J usage is TRBJ2-6, with D perhaps matching TRBD1 (5 bases). Germline V gene lookup returns CDR1 SGHRS and CDR2 YFSETQ. V was shortened by 4 bases and J by 4 bases, with 9 bases between the two germline ends. The CDR3 covers 14 residues. CDR3 sequence reads: CASSSRVGANVLTF. As DNA, the CDR3 is TGCGCCAGCAGCAGCAGGGTCGGGGCCAACGTCCTGACTTTC.

The rearrangement joins TRBV29-1 to TRBJ2-7, with 8 positions matching TRBD2. J gave up 7 bases and V 2 bases, and 7 bases lay outside the gene matches. This CDR3 region has 13 residues. In germline, CDR1 is SQVTM, CDR2 ANQGSEA. The CDR3 here is CSVESGRAGEQYF. As DNA, the CDR3 is TGCAGCGTTGAATCCGGGAGGGCCGGGGAGCAGTACTTC.

V usage is TRBV19 and J usage is TRBJ2-4, with D maybe TRBD2 (6 bases). The CDR3 has 13 amino acids. The germline V gene encodes CDR1 LNHDA and CDR2 SQIVND (reference sequence). The V gene lost 5 bases and the J gene lost 6 bases, with 11 bases spanning the gap. The CDR3 DNA reads TGTGCCAGTAGTCCTGGGACTTTAAACATTCAGTACTTC. This translates into CASSPGTLNIQYF.

The CDR3 here is CAIRKQGGWGNEQFF. The CDR3 DNA follows: TGTGCCATTAGAAAACAGGGCGGGTGGGGGAATGAGCAGTTCTTC. The V call is TRBV14, the J call TRBJ2-1; a possible D gene is TRBD1 (6 bases). The CDR3 runs to 15 residues. Per germline, CDR1 SGHDN and CDR2 FVKESK. Trimming took off 10 bases at V and 7 bases at J, with 23 bases between the two ends.

The chain joins TRBV24-1 to TRBJ1-1; D is undetermined. The CDR3 spans 13 residues. CDR1 and CDR2 (germline): KGHDR, SFDVKD. V lost 7 bases and J lost 3, with 11 bases in between. CDR3 sequence (DNA): TGTGCCACCAGGCTCGGAGCTTACACTGAAGCTTTCTTT. Protein product: CATRLGAYTEAFF.

The CDR3 nucleotides read TGTGCCAGCACCGAGACAGGGCGTCACACCGGGGAGCTGTTTTTT. This encodes CASTETGRHTGELFF. The J gene is TRBJ2-2, the V gene TRBV28, with 7 bases fitting TRBD1. Germline CDR1 and CDR2: MDHEN and SYDVKM. Losses at the gene ends were 7 bases for V and 3 bases for J; bases not matched to a gene: 8. This CDR3 spans 15 amino acids.

The chain carries TRBV7-9 and TRBJ2-7; possible D gene TRBD1, 6 bases. This CDR3 comprises 15 residues. Germline V gene lookup returns CDR1 SEHNR and CDR2 FQNEAQ (reference sequence). Trimming removed 5 bases at V and 3 bases at J, with 17 bases between. CDR3 amino acids: CASSTPDRPVYEQYF. The CDR3 nucleotides read TGTGCCAGCAGCACGCCGGACAGACCGGTCTACGAGCAGTACTTC.

The chain has TRBV5-4 and TRBJ1-1; D gene unclear. In germline, CDR1 is SGHNT, CDR2 YYREEE (reference sequence). The CDR3 is 12 residues long. The V and J ends lost 0 bases and 11 bases respectively, with 11 bases between them. The CDR3 sequence: CASSLDLMEAFF. Here the CDR3 DNA reads TGTGCCAGCAGCTTGGACCTCATGGAGGCTTTCTTT.

The chain is built from TRBV19 and TRBJ1-1, with D maybe TRBD1 (6 bases). Germline CDR1 reads LNHDA; CDR2 reads SQIVND (reference sequence). This CDR3 contains 14 residues. The V end lost 5 bases, the J end lost 4 bases, and 14 bases lay between the germline ends. Here the CDR3 DNA reads TGTGCCAGTAGTTCCAGGGAGGGGGGCACTGAAGCTTTCTTT. Encoded protein: CASSSREGGTEAFF. Looking up the rest from reference TRBV19 and TRBJ1-1 gives the full variable domain: DGGITQSPKYLFRKEGQNVTLSCEQNLNHDAMYWYRQDPGQGLRLIYYSQIVNDFQKGDIAEGYSVSREKKESFPLTVTSAQKNPTAFYLCASSSREGGTEAFFGQGTRLTVV.

The rearrangement uses TRBV19 and TRBJ2-3; 9 bases map to TRBD1. Per germline, CDR1 LNHDA and CDR2 SQIVND (reference sequence). J gave up 3 bases and V 3 bases, and 1 base lay outside the gene matches. This CDR3 is built from 14 residues. For the CDR3, the DNA is TGTGCCAGTAGTATGACAGGGGGAACAGATACGCAGTATTTT. This translates into CASSMTGGTDTQYF.

The V call is TRBV7-3, the J call TRBJ1-3; TRBD1 matches 9 bases. With 7 bases clipped from V and 4 bases from J, the junction kept 26 bases outside the gene matches. Germline CDR1 SGHTA, CDR2 FQGTGA. This CDR3 is built from 21 residues. This CDR3 is CASIPESPGTGFVLGGNTIYF. In nucleotides, the CDR3 is TGTGCCAGCATCCCAGAATCACCCGGGACAGGGTTTGTTTTGGGAGGAAACACCATATATTTT.

This chain connects TRBV28 to TRBJ2-1, with TRBD2 matching over 8 bases. The germline V gene encodes CDR1 MDHEN and CDR2 SYDVKM. The CDR3 totals 13 residues. V was pared by 8 bases and J by 6 bases, with 6 bases of the junction left unmatched. CDR3 region: CASEREPLNEQFF. The CDR3 region has the DNA TGTGCCAGCGAGCGGGAGCCACTCAATGAGCAGTTCTTC.

This rearrangement joins TRBV7-9 to TRBJ2-5; D might be TRBD1 (5 bases). The CDR3 has 14 amino acids. The germline CDR1 and CDR2 sequences are SEHNR and FQNEAQ (reference sequence). Trimming cost V 1 base and J 7 bases, with 13 bases left between them. CDR3 in amino acids: CASSLGRTSGTQYF. Here the CDR3 DNA reads TGTGCCAGCAGCTTAGGCCGGACATCGGGGACCCAGTACTTC.

The chain carries TRBV28 and TRBJ1-5, with a tentative D call TRBD1 (5 bases). The CDR3 length is 17 residues. Looked up from germline, CDR1 is MDHEN and CDR2 is SYDVKM. Trimming removed 5 bases from V and 5 bases from J, with 22 bases in between. As DNA, the CDR3 is TGTGCCAGCAGTCCGAGTGGCGTGACAGTACCTGATCAGCCCCAGCATTTT. Protein: CASSPSGVTVPDQPQHF.